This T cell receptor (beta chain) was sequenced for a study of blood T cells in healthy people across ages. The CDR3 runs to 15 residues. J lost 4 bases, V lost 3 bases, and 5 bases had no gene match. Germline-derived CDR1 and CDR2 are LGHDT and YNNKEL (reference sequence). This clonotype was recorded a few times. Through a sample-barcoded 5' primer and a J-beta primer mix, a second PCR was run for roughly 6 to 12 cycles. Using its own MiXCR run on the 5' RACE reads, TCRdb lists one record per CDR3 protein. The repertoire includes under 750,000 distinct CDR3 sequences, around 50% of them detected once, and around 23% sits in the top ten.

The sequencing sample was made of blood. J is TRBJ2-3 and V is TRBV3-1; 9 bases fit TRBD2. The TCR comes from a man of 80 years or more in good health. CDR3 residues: CASSHLAGAADTQYF. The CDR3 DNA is TGTGCCAGCAGCCATTTAGCGGGAGCGGCAGATACGCAGTATTTT.